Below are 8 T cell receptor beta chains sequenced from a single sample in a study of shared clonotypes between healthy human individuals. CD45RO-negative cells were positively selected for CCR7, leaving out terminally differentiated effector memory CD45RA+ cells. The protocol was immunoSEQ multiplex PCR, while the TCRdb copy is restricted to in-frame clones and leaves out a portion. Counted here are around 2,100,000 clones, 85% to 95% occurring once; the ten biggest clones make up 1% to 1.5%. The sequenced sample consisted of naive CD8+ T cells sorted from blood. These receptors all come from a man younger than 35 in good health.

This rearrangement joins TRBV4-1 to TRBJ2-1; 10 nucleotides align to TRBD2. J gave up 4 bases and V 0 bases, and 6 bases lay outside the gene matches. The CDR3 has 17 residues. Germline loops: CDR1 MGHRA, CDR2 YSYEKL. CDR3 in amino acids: CASSQDPRTSGYNEQFF. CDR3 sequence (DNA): TGCGCCAGCAGCCAAGATCCGAGGACTAGCGGTTACAATGAGCAGTTCTTC.

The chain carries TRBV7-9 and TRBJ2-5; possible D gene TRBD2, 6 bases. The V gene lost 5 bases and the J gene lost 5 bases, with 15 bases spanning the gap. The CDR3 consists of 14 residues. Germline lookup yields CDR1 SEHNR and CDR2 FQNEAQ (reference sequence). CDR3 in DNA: TGTGCCAGCAGCAGCTCCCTAGCGCGGGAGACCCAGTACTTC. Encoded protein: CASSSSLARETQYF.

CDR3 loop: CATSSHIQTGGLNQPQHF. CDR3 nucleotides: TGTGCCACCAGCAGCCACATCCAGACAGGGGGCCTCAATCAGCCCCAGCATTTT. V is TRBV15 and J is TRBJ1-5, with 10 bases that match TRBD1. The trim removed 3 bases at V and 3 bases at J, leaving 11 bases unmatched. CDR3 length: 18 amino acids. Germline CDR1 reads LNHNV; CDR2 reads YYDKDF (reference sequence).

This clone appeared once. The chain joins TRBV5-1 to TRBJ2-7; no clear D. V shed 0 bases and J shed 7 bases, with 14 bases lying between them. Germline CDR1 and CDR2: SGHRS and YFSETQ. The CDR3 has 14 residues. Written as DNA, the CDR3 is TGCGCCAGCAGCTTGGATCGCACCTACCCTGAGCAGTACTTC. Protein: CASSLDRTYPEQYF.

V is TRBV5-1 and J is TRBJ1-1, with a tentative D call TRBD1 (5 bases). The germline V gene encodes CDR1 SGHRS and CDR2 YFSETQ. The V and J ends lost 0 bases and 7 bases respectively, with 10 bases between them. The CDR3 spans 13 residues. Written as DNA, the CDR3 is TGCGCCAGCAGCTTGGACGGACAAGGTGAAGCTTTCTTT. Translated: CASSLDGQGEAFF.

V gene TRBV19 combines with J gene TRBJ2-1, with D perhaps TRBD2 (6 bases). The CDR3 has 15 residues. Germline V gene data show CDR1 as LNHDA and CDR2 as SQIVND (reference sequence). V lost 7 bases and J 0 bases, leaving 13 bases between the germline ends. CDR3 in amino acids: CASTPGVSSYNEQFF. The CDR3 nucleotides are TGTGCCAGTACCCCGGGAGTAAGCTCCTACAATGAGCAGTTCTTC.

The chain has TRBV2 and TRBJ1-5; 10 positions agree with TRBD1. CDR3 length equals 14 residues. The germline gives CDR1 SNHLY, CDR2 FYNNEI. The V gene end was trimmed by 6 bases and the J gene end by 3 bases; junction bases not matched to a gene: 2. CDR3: CASRGTGVNQPQHF. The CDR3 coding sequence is TGTGCCAGCAGGGGGACAGGGGTCAATCAGCCCCAGCATTTT.

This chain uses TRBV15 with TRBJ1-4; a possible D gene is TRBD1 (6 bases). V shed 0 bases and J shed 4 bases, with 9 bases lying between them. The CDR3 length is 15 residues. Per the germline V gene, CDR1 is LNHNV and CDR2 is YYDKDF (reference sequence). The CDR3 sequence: CATSRDGTFNEKLFF. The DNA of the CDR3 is TGTGCCACCAGCAGAGACGGGACATTTAATGAAAAACTGTTTTTT.